The 7 T cell receptor beta chains presented below share a single source sample, sequenced in a study of T cells in Graves' hyperthyroidism and ophthalmopathy. Using RNA transcripts as the source, TCR beta CDR3 regions were amplified. The primer set for the first-round RT-PCR of the TCR CDR3 was HTBI. TCRdb re-derived calls from the multiplex PCR reads in MiXCR, one entry per CDR3 protein. The sample lists roughly 500,000 distinct CDR3 sequences, under 60% occurring once. Sequences were obtained from peripheral blood or thyroid tissue (not recorded which). These receptors originate from an adult woman with Graves' disease, either hyperthyroidism or ophthalmopathy (not recorded which).

This clonotype occurred many times. V gene TRBV2 combines with J gene TRBJ1-2; D remains unclear. Trimming removed 6 bases from V and 4 bases from J, with 9 bases in between. CDR1 is SNHLY and CDR2 is FYNNEI in the germline V gene. The CDR3 loop spans 12 amino acids. The CDR3 nucleotides are TGTGCCAGCAGAACAGCTTCCTATGGCTACACCTTC. This translates into CASRTASYGYTF.

This clonotype showed up many times. The V gene is TRBV9, the J gene TRBJ1-2; TRBD1 might be the D (6 bases). Germline CDR1 reads SGDLS; CDR2 reads YYNGEE. V was pared by 2 bases and J by 2 bases, with 10 bases between. CDR3 length: 14 amino acids. In DNA form, the CDR3 reads TGTGCCAGCAGCGTCAACAGGGTGAACTATGGCTACACCTTC. This sequence encodes CASSVNRVNYGYTF.

This clonotype was seen many times. This chain joins TRBV29-1 and TRBJ1-2, with a tentative D call TRBD1 (6 bases). Germline CDR1 and CDR2: SQVTM and ANQGSEA. V shed 5 bases and J shed 7 bases, with 11 bases lying between them. CDR3 length: 11 amino acids. CDR3 residues: CSVSGESGYTF. For the CDR3, the DNA is TGCAGCGTTTCAGGGGAGAGTGGCTACACCTTC.

The J gene is TRBJ1-2, the V gene TRBV29-1; 8 bases are shared with TRBD1. Germline V CDR1 and CDR2: SQVTM, ANQGSEA. This CDR3 is built from 12 residues. The V gene end was trimmed by 0 bases and the J gene end by 12 bases; junction bases not matched to a gene: 6. CDR3 DNA sequence: TGCAGCGTTGAAGATGCAGGGGGCGCCGACACCTTC. Its protein is CSVEDAGGADTF.

V and J are TRBV7-9 and TRBJ2-7; 7 bases match TRBD1. There are 15 residues in the CDR3. Germline CDR1 reads SEHNR; CDR2 reads FQNEAQ (reference sequence). J gave up 3 bases and V 5 bases, and 10 bases lay outside the gene matches. The CDR3 loop reads CASSPGGQRSYEQYF. In nucleotides, the CDR3 is TGTGCCAGCAGCCCTGGGGGACAGCGGAGCTACGAGCAGTACTTC.

This clonotype was recorded a few times. This sequence joins TRBV10-3 and TRBJ2-7; 9 nucleotides agree with TRBD1. With V trimmed by 2 bases and J by 3 bases, 11 bases remained unmatched. The CDR3 contains 17 residues. Germline-derived CDR1 and CDR2 are ENHRY and SYGVKD. The CDR3 DNA reads as TGTGCCATCAGTGAGAGAGGAGGGACAGGGCCCGGCTACGAGCAGTACTTC. As protein: CAISERGGTGPGYEQYF.

This clonotype was counted between two and nine times. The rearrangement joins TRBV10-3 to TRBJ1-3; no firm D call. V was clipped by 10 bases and J by 0 bases, with 13 bases between them. CDR1 and CDR2 (germline): ENHRY, SYGVKD. CDR3 length: 14 residues. This chain's CDR3 is CATFGESSGNTIYF. In nucleotides, the CDR3 is TGTGCCACATTTGGAGAGAGCTCTGGAAACACCATATATTTT.